This T cell receptor (beta chain) was identified during a study of blood T cell repertoires in COVID-19. Method: immunoSEQ multiplex PCR; TCRdb's copy keeps in-frame clones and lacks some. The sample has about 140,000 clones, approximately 80% seen once. Germline loops: CDR1 LGHDT, CDR2 YNNKEL (reference sequence). The CDR3 spans 17 residues. V lost 5 bases to trimming and J lost 3 bases; unmatched junction nucleotides: 13. The sequenced material came from peripheral blood. The receptor comes from an elderly woman in a cohort sampled during active or convalescent COVID-19. The chain combines TRBV3-1 (or the pseudogene TRBV3-2) with TRBJ2-1, with 7 bases fitting TRBD1. The CDR3 spells CASSKRGLQVVYNEQFF. The CDR3 coding sequence is TGTGCCAGCAGCAAAAGGGGGCTACAGGTGGTCTACAATGAGCAGTTCTTC.